These 22 T cell receptor beta chains share one sample of origin, sequenced in a study of PD-1 blockade in classical Hodgkin lymphoma. Clones were read by immunoSEQ multiplex PCR, and TCRdb kept only the in-frame ones, dropping some. The repertoire holds 25,000 to 35,000 clones, around 85% seen once, with 2.4% in the top ten. Time point described: cycle 4 day 1 (C4D1), after 5 to 7 weeks of nivolumab. Each patient relapsed following autologous stem cell transplantation, and prior brentuximab vedotin exposure differed. Using magnetic negative selection, the CD4+ T cells were separated out of thawed PBMCs. The sequenced sample was CD4+ T cells from blood, obtained before the fourth cycle of nivolumab. The receptors were sampled from a human donor with classical Hodgkin lymphoma.

With regard to this clone: The junction shows a germline mismatch at one end, possibly a read error. CDR3: CASSFGQGPKEKLFF. The CDR3 bases are TGCGCCAGCAGCTTCGGACAGGGCCCTAAGGAAAAACTGTTTTTT. J is TRBJ1-4 and V is TRBV5-1; 8 nucleotides agree with TRBD1. Germline V gene lookup returns CDR1 SGHRS and CDR2 YFSETQ. CDR3 length: 15 amino acids.

This clone was seen a few times. The rearrangement links TRBV7-9 to TRBJ2-3, with 8 positions matching TRBD2. V trimming: 1 base; J trimming: 1 base; junction bases outside the gene matches: 7. The length of the CDR3 is 17 residues. Germline V gives CDR1 SEHNR, CDR2 FQNEAQ (reference sequence). The CDR3 coding sequence is TGTGCCAGCAGCTTAGGAAGAGCGGGGGCACGCACAGATACGCAGTATTTT. This codes for CASSLGRAGARTDTQYF. The full variable domain, with the rest looked up from reference TRBV7-9 and TRBJ2-3, is DTGVSQNPRHKITKRGQNVTFRCDPISEHNRLYWYRQTLGQGPEFLTYFQNEAQLEKSRLLSDRFSAERPKGSFSTLEIQRTEQGDSAMYLCASSLGRAGARTDTQYFGPGTRLTVL.

The chain employs TRBV18 and TRBJ1-5; maybe TRBD1 (6 bases). V was cut by 1 base and J by 9 bases, with 19 bases left in between. The CDR3 consists of 16 residues. Germline CDR1 reads KGHSH; CDR2 reads LQKENI. The CDR3 nucleotides are TGTGCCAGCTCACCACTCAATCAGGCAGGGGATATGCCCCAGCATTTT. This gives the protein CASSPLNQAGDMPQHF.

This rearrangement joins TRBV5-5 to TRBJ2-1; D remains unclear. Trimming cost V 3 bases and J 5 bases, with 9 bases left between them. Germline V gene lookup returns CDR1 SGHKS and CDR2 YYEKEE (reference sequence). The CDR3 has 13 residues. In DNA form, the CDR3 reads TGTGCCAGCAGCTCCGGACCCGACAATGAGCAGTTCTTC. Its protein is CASSSGPDNEQFF. Using reference TRBV5-5 and TRBJ2-1 for the parts outside the CDR3, the full variable domain is DAGVTQSPTHLIKTRGQQVTLRCSPISGHKSVSWYQQVLGQGPQFIFQYYEKEERGRGNFPDRFSARQFPNYSSELNVNALLLGDSALYLCASSSGPDNEQFFGPGTRLTVL.

This rearrangement joins TRBV19 to TRBJ2-1; 9 positions agree with TRBD2. The ends lost 5 bases at V and 8 bases at J; junction bases unmatched: 16. This CDR3 has 17 residues. Germline V gene lookup returns CDR1 LNHDA and CDR2 SQIVND (reference sequence). The CDR3 protein is CASSAGLASNVPHEQFF. For the CDR3, the DNA is TGTGCCAGTAGTGCGGGACTAGCATCGAACGTCCCACATGAGCAGTTCTTC.

The V and J genes are TRBV7-2 and TRBJ1-5, with 7 nucleotides matching TRBD1. From germline, CDR1 is SGHTA and CDR2 FQGNSA. V was pared by 4 bases and J by 3 bases, with 9 bases of the junction left unmatched. This CDR3 is built from 16 residues. In DNA, the CDR3 is TGTGCCAGCAGCTCATTTGGGGGACAGTTCAATCAGCCCCAGCATTTT. This translates into CASSSFGGQFNQPQHF. The full variable domain, completed using reference TRBV7-2 and TRBJ1-5, is GAGVSQSPSNKVTEKGKDVELRCDPISGHTALYWYRQSLGQGLEFLIYFQGNSAPDKSGLPSDRFSAERTGGSVSTLTIQRTQQEDSAVYLCASSSFGGQFNQPQHFGDGTRLSIL.

The chain carries TRBV29-1 and TRBJ1-2; 9 positions match TRBD1. The V segment lost 3 bases and the J segment 5 bases; nucleotides outside the gene matches: 4. Per germline, CDR1 SQVTM and CDR2 ANQGSEA. CDR3 length equals 13 residues. The DNA for the CDR3 is TGCAGCGTTGACCCGGACAGGGGATATGGCTACACCTTC. Amino acid sequence: CSVDPDRGYGYTF.

This clone was recorded once. The chain has TRBV7-2 and TRBJ2-1; D perhaps matches TRBD1 (7 bases). Trimming stripped 2 bases from V and 8 bases from J, with 10 bases between. The V gene's germline CDR1 is SGHTA and CDR2 FQGNSA. There are 13 residues in the CDR3. The CDR3 sequence is CASSLQGGDEQFF. For the CDR3, the DNA is TGTGCCAGCAGCTTACAGGGGGGAGATGAGCAGTTCTTC.

This clone has just a few counts. The chain has TRBV7-2 and TRBJ1-5; D possibly corresponds to TRBD1 (5 bases). The germline V and J ends were trimmed by 5 bases and 4 bases, with 15 bases remaining between them. There are 15 residues in the CDR3. Germline V gene lookup returns CDR1 SGHTA and CDR2 FQGNSA. CDR3 residues: CASSAFVGGNQPQHF. CDR3 nucleotide sequence: TGTGCCAGCAGCGCCTTCGTGGGGGGAAATCAGCCCCAGCATTTT. Full variable domain (missing parts from reference TRBV7-2 and TRBJ1-5): GAGVSQSPSNKVTEKGKDVELRCDPISGHTALYWYRQSLGQGLEFLIYFQGNSAPDKSGLPSDRFSAERTGGSVSTLTIQRTQQEDSAVYLCASSAFVGGNQPQHFGDGTRLSIL.

The chain joins TRBV4-1 to TRBJ1-4; D not resolved. The CDR3 spans 13 residues. Trimming removed 2 bases from V and 8 bases from J, with 9 bases in between. The germline CDR1 and CDR2 sequences are MGHRA and YSYEKL. CDR3 coding DNA: TGCGCCAGCAGCCAATGGACGCGGGAAAAACTGTTTTTT. Protein sequence: CASSQWTREKLFF.

This sequence joins TRBV6-1 and TRBJ2-3; maybe TRBD1 (6 bases). V lost 6 bases and J lost 4, with 17 bases in between. The CDR3 has 15 amino acids. Germline CDR1 MNHNS, CDR2 SASEGT. The CDR3: CASRAPTGIPDTQYF. CDR3 DNA sequence: TGTGCCAGCAGGGCCCCGACAGGTATCCCAGATACGCAGTATTTT.

This clone was counted once. The chain employs TRBV5-6 and TRBJ1-1; a weak D match, TRBD1 (5 bases). The germline V gene has CDR1 SGHDT and CDR2 YYEEEE. V was shortened by 5 bases and J by 10 bases, with 12 bases between the two germline ends. The CDR3 is made up of 11 amino acids. The CDR3 sequence: CASSRGGGAFF. The CDR3 region has the DNA TGTGCCAGCAGTCGGGGTGGGGGAGCTTTCTTT.

V usage is TRBV7-2 and J usage is TRBJ2-1, with a tentative D call TRBD2 (5 bases). CDR3 length equals 14 residues. Germline CDR1 SGHTA, CDR2 FQGNSA. V was shortened by 3 bases and J by 2 bases, with 8 bases between the two germline ends. The CDR3 DNA reads TGTGCCAGCAGCTTGGACTCGACCTACAATGAGCAGTTCTTC. It specifies CASSLDSTYNEQFF.

The chain uses TRBV5-1 and TRBJ2-3; D is unclear. Germline lookup yields CDR1 SGHRS and CDR2 YFSETQ. Deletions cut 0 bases from V and 6 bases from J, with 11 bases between. There are 14 residues in the CDR3. CDR3 in DNA: TGCGCCAGCAGCTTGGAGCCCGTTCAGGATACGCAGTATTTT. Translating gives CASSLEPVQDTQYF.

This clone was recorded only once. The V call is TRBV7-9, the J call TRBJ1-4; 10 bases align to TRBD1. The CDR3 is 13 residues long. The trim removed 2 bases at V and 11 bases at J, leaving 2 bases unmatched. Germline V gives CDR1 SEHNR, CDR2 FQNEAQ (reference sequence). CDR3: CASSLPGQGKLFF. For the CDR3, the DNA is TGTGCCAGCAGCTTACCGGGACAGGGGAAACTGTTTTTT.

This clone was recorded only once. V is TRBV5-6 and J is TRBJ1-1, with a weak D call TRBD1 (6 bases). The CDR3 loop spans 12 amino acids. Per the germline V gene, CDR1 is SGHDT and CDR2 is YYEEEE. Trimming took 0 bases from V and 8 from J, leaving 8 bases between them. CDR3 coding DNA: TGTGCCAGCAGCTTGGTTAGGGGGGAAGCTTTCTTT. Protein sequence: CASSLVRGEAFF.

This clone has just a few counts. This chain connects TRBV29-1 to TRBJ1-1; TRBD1 agrees at 7 bases. The CDR3 covers 14 residues. The V gene's germline CDR1 is SQVTM and CDR2 ANQGSEA. V lost 6 bases to trimming and J lost 4 bases; unmatched junction nucleotides: 11. CDR3 DNA sequence: TGCAGCGTGGCTTGGACAGGACCGACCACTGAAGCTTTCTTT. Amino acids: CSVAWTGPTTEAFF.

On this clone: Other DNA sequences from this sample encode an identical CDR3 as well. The genes are TRBV20-1 and TRBJ2-7; D ambiguous. Germline CDR1 reads DFQATT; CDR2 reads SNEGSKA (reference sequence). This CDR3 region has 11 residues. V lost 3 bases, J lost 3 bases, and 6 bases lay in between. CDR3 sequence (DNA): TGCAGTGCTAGGGGCGGCTACGAGCAGTACTTC. Protein sequence: CSARGGYEQYF.

This sequence joins TRBV6-5 and TRBJ1-1; 9 bases agree with TRBD1. Trimming cost V 6 bases and J 1 base; bases outside gene matches: 6. Germline assignment: CDR1 MNHEY and CDR2 SVGAGI. This CDR3 contains 15 residues. The CDR3 coding sequence is TGTGCCAGCAGAGCACAGGGGGCGCCGAACACTGAAGCTTTCTTT. Amino acid sequence: CASRAQGAPNTEAFF.

The chain carries TRBV5-5 and TRBJ2-7; TRBD2 aligns across 12 bases. The CDR3 consists of 16 residues. Germline V lookup: CDR1 SGHKS, CDR2 YYEKEE (reference sequence). The ends lost 7 bases at V and 3 bases at J; junction bases unmatched: 11. The CDR3 spells CASGALASGRVYEQYF. The CDR3 coding sequence is TGTGCCAGCGGAGCTTTGGCTAGCGGGAGGGTCTACGAGCAGTACTTC.

This clone showed up just once. The chain uses TRBV6-1 and TRBJ2-7; D remains unclear. The germline V gene encodes CDR1 MNHNS and CDR2 SASEGT. Between the trimmed V and J ends, which lost 1 base and 7 bases, there was a span of 14 bases. The CDR3 contains 14 residues. CDR3 residues: CASSEGGIPREQYF. The CDR3 nucleotides are TGTGCCAGCAGTGAAGGAGGCATCCCCAGGGAGCAGTACTTC.

The gene calls are TRBV7-6 and TRBJ1-1; 7 bases fit TRBD1. The CDR3 totals 15 residues. The J segment lost 7 bases and the V segment lost 5 bases, leaving 13 bases of the junction unmatched. In germline, CDR1 is SGHVS, CDR2 FNYEAQ. The CDR3 reads CASSPNPTGQSEAFF. The CDR3 DNA reads TGTGCCAGCAGCCCTAACCCGACAGGGCAGAGTGAAGCTTTCTTT. The full variable domain, in which reference TRBV7-6 and TRBJ1-1 provide the parts outside the CDR3, is GAGVSQSPRYKVTKRGQDVALRCDPISGHVSLYWYRQALGQGPEFLTYFNYEAQQDKSGLPNDRFSAERPEGSISTLTIQRTEQRDSAMYRCASSPNPTGQSEAFFGQGTRLTVV.